The 28 T cell receptor beta chains in this list originate from one sample, sequenced in a study of response to subunit inactivated influenza vaccine. TCRdb analysed the RT-PCR reads with MiXCR anew, one entry per CDR3 protein. The profile shows 600,000 to 700,000 distinct CDR3 sequences, about 14% of them singletons. Sequenced material: PBMCs from blood, taken approximately 15 days before vaccination. Receptors were obtained from a middle-aged man who received an inactivated influenza vaccine.

This clonotype appeared many times. The CDR3 here is CASRVSGGLYNEQFF. CDR3 coding DNA: TGCGCCAGCAGGGTTAGCGGGGGCCTGTACAATGAGCAGTTCTTC. This chain joins TRBV5-1 and TRBJ2-1; TRBD2 matches at 9 bases. The CDR3 covers 15 residues. Germline-derived CDR1 and CDR2 are SGHRS and YFSETQ. The J segment lost 4 bases and the V segment lost 5 bases, leaving 7 bases of the junction unmatched.

In this sample, this clonotype turned up many times. V gene TRBV2 combines with J gene TRBJ1-1; 9 bases align to TRBD1. The V gene's germline CDR1 is SNHLY and CDR2 FYNNEI. CDR3 length: 13 residues. Trimming removed 6 bases from V and 4 bases from J; junction bases left unmatched: 3. The chain's CDR3 is CASRMTGGTEAFF. Here the CDR3 DNA reads TGTGCCAGCAGGATGACAGGGGGCACTGAAGCTTTCTTT.

This clonotype has a count of ten or more. The rearrangement joins TRBV24-1 to TRBJ2-5, with unresolved D. Germline V gene lookup returns CDR1 KGHDR and CDR2 SFDVKD. This CDR3 has 12 amino acids. V gave up 2 bases and J gave up 5 bases, with 5 bases separating them. In nucleotides, the CDR3 is TGTGCCACCAGTGATTCCCCGGAGACCCAGTACTTC. This sequence encodes CATSDSPETQYF.

A few counts support this clonotype. The V and J genes are TRBV7-2 and TRBJ2-5, with a possible D match to TRBD1 (6 bases). The germline V gene encodes CDR1 SGHTA and CDR2 FQGNSA. CDR3 length: 13 amino acids. The V end was cut by 5 bases, the J end by 4 bases, with 11 bases between. The CDR3: CASSGTTGETQYF. CDR3 DNA sequence: TGTGCCAGCAGCGGGACAACCGGAGAGACCCAGTACTTC.

This clonotype was observed a few times. The chain employs TRBV5-1 and TRBJ2-5, with TRBD1 as a possible D gene (6 bases). CDR1 SGHRS and CDR2 YFSETQ come from the germline V gene. The V end lost 0 bases, the J end lost 5 bases, and 14 bases lay between the germline ends. The CDR3 contains 15 residues. The CDR3 DNA reads as TGCGCCAGCAGCTTGGGTACAGGGATCGGCGAGACCCAGTACTTC. Translation gives CASSLGTGIGETQYF.

This clonotype appeared a few times. The chain recombines TRBV20-1 with TRBJ1-5, with D perhaps TRBD1 (6 bases). V was clipped by 2 bases and J by 9 bases, with 11 bases between them. This CDR3 contains 12 residues. Per germline, CDR1 DFQATT and CDR2 SNEGSKA (reference sequence). The chain's CDR3 is CSARNLGGPQHF. The CDR3 nucleotides read TGCAGTGCTAGAAACCTAGGGGGGCCCCAGCATTTT.

The chain uses TRBV7-2 and TRBJ2-1; TRBD2 might be the D (6 bases). The CDR3 contains 16 residues. From germline, CDR1 is SGHTA and CDR2 FQGNSA. V shed 5 bases and J shed 8 bases, with 22 bases lying between them. The CDR3 coding sequence is TGTGCCAGCAGCCTTCAGGGCGGGGAAGGATCCCATGAGCAGTTCTTC. Residues: CASSLQGGEGSHEQFF.

This clonotype was seen a handful of times. The chain couples TRBV20-1 to TRBJ1-2, with TRBD1 identical over 9 bases. CDR1 DFQATT and CDR2 SNEGSKA come from the germline V gene (reference sequence). This CDR3 spans 16 amino acids. V was clipped by 1 base and J by 2 bases; unmatched bases: 8. Here the CDR3 reads CSARGTGDPLNYGYTF. Here the CDR3 DNA reads TGCAGTGCTAGAGGGACAGGGGACCCCCTCAACTATGGCTACACCTTC.

This chain joins TRBV6-2 or TRBV6-3 and TRBJ1-2; 10 positions match TRBD1. This CDR3 has 16 amino acids. With 2 bases clipped from V and 6 bases from J, the junction kept 9 bases outside the gene matches. Per the germline V gene, CDR1 is MNHEY and CDR2 is SVGEGT. DNA of the CDR3: TGTGCCAGCAGTTACGAAGAGACAGGGGGCTTGGATGGCTACACCTTC. Amino acid sequence: CASSYEETGGLDGYTF.

This clonotype has only a few counts. This chain joins TRBV27 and TRBJ2-2; 13 bases are shared with TRBD2. V lost 5 bases and J lost 4; bases outside the gene matches: 7. The CDR3 extends over 17 amino acids. Germline CDR1 and CDR2: MNHEY and SMNVEV (reference sequence). The CDR3 DNA is TGTGCCAGCAGTCACGGACTAGCGGGGGCTATCACCGGGGAGCTGTTTTTT. Translation: CASSHGLAGAITGELFF.

The chain couples TRBV12-3 or TRBV12-4 to TRBJ2-3; TRBD2 aligns across 7 bases. There are 16 residues in the CDR3. V lost 6 bases, J lost 4 bases, and 13 bases stayed unmatched. CDR3 sequence: CASSAPQRGLPDTQYF. CDR3 in DNA: TGTGCCAGCAGCGCGCCGCAGCGGGGTTTACCAGATACGCAGTATTTT.

This clonotype occurred many times. The chain combines TRBV6-2 or TRBV6-3 with TRBJ2-5; 11 bases map to TRBD2. The germline CDR1 and CDR2 sequences are MNHEY and SVGEGT. The V segment lost 2 bases and the J segment 4 bases; nucleotides outside the gene matches: 0. The CDR3 totals 14 residues. CDR3: CASSYLAGGETQYF. DNA for the CDR3: TGTGCCAGCAGTTACCTAGCGGGAGGAGAGACCCAGTACTTC.

The genes are TRBV6-2 or TRBV6-3 and TRBJ2-3; 9 bases agree with TRBD1. Losses at the gene ends were 0 bases for V and 6 bases for J; bases not matched to a gene: 4. The CDR3 runs to 15 residues. Germline V gene data show CDR1 as MNHEY and CDR2 as SVGEGT. The DNA for the CDR3 is TGTGCCAGCAGTTACTCCGGGACAGGGTGGGATACGCAGTATTTT. Protein sequence: CASSYSGTGWDTQYF.

This clonotype has a handful of counts. The chain employs TRBV3-1 and TRBJ2-2; 9 bases are a match to TRBD2. Germline assignment: CDR1 LGHDT and CDR2 YNNKEL (reference sequence). The V gene end was trimmed by 5 bases and the J gene end by 4 bases; junction bases not matched to a gene: 2. The CDR3 runs 14 residues. The CDR3 region is CASSSRGGTGELFF. In DNA, the CDR3 is TGTGCCAGCAGCTCGCGGGGGGGCACCGGGGAGCTGTTTTTT.

A few counts support this clonotype. The V gene is TRBV29-1, the J gene TRBJ2-2; D uncertain. CDR1 and CDR2 (germline): SQVTM, ANQGSEA. V was cut by 4 bases and J by 5 bases, with 20 bases left in between. The length of the CDR3 is 16 residues. The chain's CDR3 is CSVVLDLTADTGELFF. The CDR3 DNA follows: TGCAGCGTTGTACTTGATTTGACGGCTGATACCGGGGAGCTGTTTTTT.

The J gene is TRBJ2-1, the V gene TRBV4-2; D not certain. Germline CDR1 is LGHNA and CDR2 is YNFKEQ. Between the trimmed V and J ends, which lost 2 bases and 4 bases, there was a span of 9 bases. The CDR3 runs 14 residues. The CDR3 coding sequence is TGTGCCAGCAGCCAAACCCTAGGATACAATGAGCAGTTCTTC. It specifies CASSQTLGYNEQFF.

The chain links TRBV6-9 to TRBJ2-3; D ambiguous. CDR3 length: 16 amino acids. The V and J ends lost 6 bases and 3 bases respectively, with 19 bases between them. In germline, CDR1 is MNHGY, CDR2 SVAAGI. The CDR3 DNA reads TGTGCCAGCAGGCCACGAAGGAAGCGCCTAACAGATACGCAGTATTTT. Translation gives CASRPRRKRLTDTQYF.

In its sample, this clonotype was seen many times. The genes are TRBV10-3 and TRBJ2-1; possible D gene TRBD1, 6 bases. Trimming stripped 6 bases from V and 6 bases from J, with 12 bases between. CDR1 and CDR2 (germline): ENHRY, SYGVKD. The CDR3 runs 13 residues. The CDR3 loop is CAIRGTGSNEQFF. The CDR3 nucleotides are TGTGCCATCAGGGGCACAGGGTCCAATGAGCAGTTCTTC.

Ten or more counts support this clonotype. This sequence joins TRBV4-3 and TRBJ2-2, with D unresolved. Trimming left V 0 bases short and J 2 bases short, with 10 bases between. Germline CDR1 LGHNA, CDR2 YSLEER. The CDR3 has 16 amino acids. The CDR3 bases are TGCGCCAGCAGCCAAGATTGGGGATTCAACACCGGGGAGCTGTTTTTT. Translation gives CASSQDWGFNTGELFF.

Only a few counts were recorded for this clonotype. This chain joins TRBV3-1 and TRBJ2-5, with D unclear. V lost 1 base to trimming and J lost 4 bases, with 4 bases between them. The CDR3 spans 12 residues. Germline V lookup: CDR1 LGHDT, CDR2 YNNKEL (reference sequence). Written as DNA, the CDR3 is TGTGCCAGCAGCCAAGTGGTAGAGACCCAGTACTTC. It is translated as CASSQVVETQYF.

The chain links TRBV6-1 to TRBJ2-2; D remains ambiguous. Germline V CDR1 and CDR2: MNHNS, SASEGT. Trimming removed 5 bases at V and 0 bases at J, with 16 bases between. The CDR3 runs to 17 residues. CDR3 amino acids: CASSPRPAAANTGELFF. CDR3 sequence (DNA): TGTGCCAGCAGTCCCCGCCCTGCGGCCGCGAACACCGGGGAGCTGTTTTTT.

This clonotype was detected only a few times. The chain links TRBV3-1 to TRBJ2-2, with a tentative D call TRBD1 (5 bases). Germline V CDR1 and CDR2: LGHDT, YNNKEL (reference sequence). This CDR3 region has 14 residues. Trimming cost V 0 bases and J 6 bases, with 8 bases left between them. CDR3 in amino acids: CASSQDQGAGELFF. CDR3 nucleotide sequence: TGTGCCAGCAGCCAAGATCAGGGCGCCGGGGAGCTGTTTTTT.

The chain uses TRBV29-1 and TRBJ2-2; no definite D call. This CDR3 spans 12 amino acids. V dropped 7 bases and J dropped 1 base, with 7 bases sitting between them. The V gene's germline CDR1 is SQVTM and CDR2 ANQGSEA. The CDR3 sequence is CSARENTGELFF. For the CDR3, the DNA is TGCAGCGCCCGCGAGAACACCGGGGAGCTGTTTTTT.

This chain links TRBV30 with TRBJ2-1; TRBD2 matches 9 bases. The CDR3 length is 14 residues. The V gene's germline CDR1 is GTSNPN and CDR2 SVGIG (reference sequence). J gave up 10 bases and V 0 bases, and 7 bases lay outside the gene matches. CDR3 in DNA: TGTGCCTGGAGTGTAGCGGGAGGTCTCCGAGAGCAGTTCTTC. Encoded protein: CAWSVAGGLREQFF.

The gene calls are TRBV12-3 or TRBV12-4 and TRBJ1-2; D not certain. Trimming took 5 bases from V and 0 from J, leaving 16 bases between them. CDR3 length equals 16 residues. CDR3 in amino acids: CASSPNFWGANYGYTF. CDR3 nucleotides: TGTGCCAGCAGTCCCAACTTTTGGGGAGCTAACTATGGCTACACCTTC.

The CDR3 sequence: CASSLDRRGLDTDTQYF. In DNA, the CDR3 is TGTGCCAGCAGTTTGGATAGGAGGGGGCTGGACACAGATACGCAGTATTTT. The chain employs TRBV6-2 or TRBV6-3 and TRBJ2-3; perhaps TRBD1 as D (7 bases). Trimming pared 4 bases from V and 2 bases from J, leaving 19 bases between. From germline, CDR1 is MNHEY and CDR2 SVGEGT. The CDR3 runs to 17 residues.

The chain employs TRBV29-1 and TRBJ1-2; TRBD1 is a possible D gene (5 bases). Per the germline V gene, CDR1 is SQVTM and CDR2 is ANQGSEA. V was clipped by 4 bases and J by 1 base, with 10 bases between them. CDR3 length: 13 residues. In DNA form, the CDR3 reads TGCAGCGTTGCGGGACGCTTTAACTATGGCTACACCTTC. Residues: CSVAGRFNYGYTF.

This clonotype was seen a few times. The chain employs TRBV5-1 and TRBJ2-7; 10 bases fit TRBD1. With 2 bases clipped from V and 0 bases from J, the junction kept 2 bases outside the gene matches. From germline, CDR1 is SGHRS and CDR2 YFSETQ. The CDR3 is 15 amino acids. The DNA for the CDR3 is TGCGCCAGCAGCTTTGGGACAGGGGACTCCTACGAGCAGTACTTC. Translation: CASSFGTGDSYEQYF. The whole variable domain, filled in from reference TRBV5-1 and TRBJ2-7, reads KAGVTQTPRYLIKTRGQQVTLSCSPISGHRSVSWYQQTPGQGLQFLFEYFSETQRNKGNFPGRFSGRQFSNSRSEMNVSTLELGDSALYLCASSFGTGDSYEQYFGPGTRLTVT.